These 20 T cell receptor beta chains came from one sample sequenced in a study of blood T cells in healthy people across ages. Together with a sample-barcoded 5' primer, a J-beta primer mix was included in a second PCR lasting roughly 6 to 12 cycles. TCRdb independently ran MiXCR on the 5' RACE reads; one entry per CDR3 protein. The profile shows approximately 850,000 distinct CDR3 sequences, about three fifths of them singletons. Sequenced: blood. These receptors originate from a young man in good health.

In its sample, this clonotype was seen once. The chain recombines TRBV28 with TRBJ2-7; 7 bases match TRBD1. The V segment lost 3 bases and the J segment 5 bases; nucleotides outside the gene matches: 10. CDR1 and CDR2 (germline): MDHEN, SYDVKM. The CDR3 contains 15 residues. The CDR3 is CASSFLQGQGHEQYF. Written as DNA, the CDR3 is TGTGCCAGCAGTTTCCTACAGGGGCAGGGCCACGAGCAGTACTTC.

This chain joins TRBV2 and TRBJ2-7; 8 bases match TRBD2. This CDR3 has 16 residues. The V and J ends lost 6 bases and 2 bases, in that order; junction bases with no gene match: 12. Germline V lookup: CDR1 SNHLY, CDR2 FYNNEI. The CDR3 region has the DNA TGTGCCAGCAGATTAGAACTAGCGGTTCCCGCCTACGAGCAGTACTTC. Its translation is CASRLELAVPAYEQYF.

This clonotype occurred once. This chain connects TRBV20-1 to TRBJ1-5; 7 nucleotides agree with TRBD1. This CDR3 spans 14 amino acids. After removal of 3 bases from V and 4 bases from J, the junction contained 6 bases not matched to a gene. Germline CDR1 and CDR2: DFQATT and SNEGSKA (reference sequence). The CDR3 nucleotides read TGCAGTGCTAGGGGATCAGGGGGTAATCAGCCCCAGCATTTT. As protein: CSARGSGGNQPQHF.

The chain carries TRBV20-1 and TRBJ2-7, with D hard to call. Per germline, CDR1 DFQATT and CDR2 SNEGSKA (reference sequence). The CDR3 consists of 11 residues. The V and J ends lost 0 bases and 4 bases respectively, with 4 bases between them. This CDR3 is CSARDQYEQYF. DNA of the CDR3: TGCAGTGCTAGAGATCAGTACGAGCAGTACTTC.

In its sample, this clonotype was seen a few times. V and J are TRBV29-1 and TRBJ2-1; 12 bases fit TRBD2. V was pared by 3 bases and J by 9 bases, with 3 bases of the junction left unmatched. This CDR3 has 13 amino acids. Per germline, CDR1 SQVTM and CDR2 ANQGSEA. The DNA for the CDR3 is TGCAGCGTTGAGGGACTAGCGGGTCCTGAGCAGTTCTTC. Translating gives CSVEGLAGPEQFF.

The chain couples TRBV29-1 to TRBJ2-1; no clear D. Germline V gene sequence: CDR1 SQVTM, CDR2 ANQGSEA. Trimming left V 4 bases short and J 6 bases short, with 13 bases between. This CDR3 has 13 residues. CDR3 DNA: TGCAGCGTTGGCCGCACGTCGAGCAATGAGCAGTTCTTC. Translating it yields CSVGRTSSNEQFF.

The chain recombines TRBV10-3 with TRBJ2-4; a weak D match, TRBD2 (5 bases). The V end lost 0 bases, the J end lost 13 bases, and 19 bases lay between the germline ends. This CDR3 contains 15 residues. In germline, CDR1 is ENHRY, CDR2 SYGVKD. The CDR3 DNA follows: TGTGCCATCAGTGAGTCCCCCGACGGGGTTTGGGAGCAGTACTTC. It specifies CAISESPDGVWEQYF.

This clonotype was recorded once. CDR3 in amino acids: CASSLAVGTAFYEQYF. The DNA for the CDR3 is TGTGCCAGCAGCTTAGCCGTAGGGACAGCATTCTACGAGCAGTACTTC. This chain connects TRBV7-9 to TRBJ2-1, with 7 nucleotides matching TRBD1. The DNA end favors TRBJ2-7, so the J call may be wrong. In germline, CDR1 is SEHNR, CDR2 FQNEAQ (reference sequence). This CDR3 contains 16 residues.

The chain links TRBV20-1 to TRBJ2-3; 9 bases map to TRBD2. Germline CDR1 is DFQATT and CDR2 is SNEGSKA (reference sequence). The CDR3 contains 17 residues. Trimming at V came to 5 bases and at J to 5 bases, leaving 17 bases not matched to a gene. The CDR3 nucleotides read TGCAGTGCTTCAAAGAGCCTTAGCGGGAGAGTAAAAGATACGCAGTATTTT. This encodes CSASKSLSGRVKDTQYF.

The V gene is TRBV19, the J gene TRBJ2-1, with TRBD1 matching 9 bases. This CDR3 is built from 14 residues. Germline CDR1 and CDR2: LNHDA and SQIVND (reference sequence). Trimming removed 5 bases from V and 7 bases from J; junction bases left unmatched: 6. The CDR3 reads CASSSRDRVNEQFF. CDR3 coding DNA: TGTGCCAGTAGTTCCCGGGACAGGGTTAATGAGCAGTTCTTC.

The chain carries TRBV7-8 and TRBJ2-3; D remains unclear. From germline, CDR1 is SGHVS and CDR2 FQNEAQ. Between the trimmed V and J ends, which lost 4 bases and 2 bases, there was a span of 19 bases. The CDR3 runs 17 residues. CDR3 sequence: CASSSTWGAHFTDTQYF. Here the CDR3 DNA reads TGTGCCAGCAGCTCGACTTGGGGTGCCCACTTCACAGATACGCAGTATTTT.

This clonotype was detected a few times. The chain uses TRBV20-1 and TRBJ2-1; the match to TRBD2 covers 12 bases. CDR3 length: 15 residues. Per the germline V gene, CDR1 is DFQATT and CDR2 is SNEGSKA (reference sequence). V lost 4 bases and J lost 5; bases outside the gene matches: 6. CDR3 in amino acids: CSATKLAGGHNEQFF. CDR3 nucleotide sequence: TGCAGTGCTACGAAACTAGCGGGAGGCCACAATGAGCAGTTCTTC.

The rearrangement links TRBV27 to TRBJ2-1; TRBD1 might be the D (5 bases). This CDR3 has 15 amino acids. The V end was cut by 3 bases, the J end by 3 bases, with 12 bases between. CDR1 is MNHEY, CDR2 SMNVEV, per germline (reference sequence). CDR3 DNA: TGTGCCAGCAGTTTGGGGCTACCAGGCTACAATGAGCAGTTCTTC. Amino acids: CASSLGLPGYNEQFF.

This clonotype has just a few counts. The chain recombines TRBV27 with TRBJ2-3; the match to TRBD2 covers 11 bases. Germline trimming cut 6 bases from V and 10 bases from J; bases unmatched to any gene: 6. CDR3 length: 13 amino acids. Germline V gene data show CDR1 as MNHEY and CDR2 as SMNVEV (reference sequence). Here the CDR3 DNA reads TGTGCCAGCAGCCCCACTAGCGGGAGACCGCAGTATTTT. It codes for CASSPTSGRPQYF.

V and J are TRBV3-1 and TRBJ1-1; no firm D call. Germline V gives CDR1 LGHDT, CDR2 YNNKEL (reference sequence). V was trimmed by 5 bases and J by 0 bases, leaving 10 bases between them. The CDR3 has 14 amino acids. The CDR3 DNA is TGTGCCAGCAGCGTGGAGGGATTGAACACTGAAGCTTTCTTT. It translates to CASSVEGLNTEAFF.

Regarding this clonotype: One junction end disagrees with the germline gene, perhaps due to a read error. The chain links TRBV5-4 to TRBJ2-5, with 8 bases matching TRBD2. CDR3 length equals 15 residues. Germline CDR1 and CDR2: SGHNT and YYREEE (reference sequence). DNA of the CDR3: TGCGCCAGCAGCTTGAAGCGGGAGACTAGTGAGACCCAGTACTTC. Amino acids: CASSLKRETSETQYF.

The V and J genes are TRBV4-2 and TRBJ1-1; TRBD1 agrees at 7 bases. The V gene's germline CDR1 is LGHNA and CDR2 YNFKEQ. J was trimmed by 1 base and V by 2 bases; bases with no gene match: 7. The CDR3 extends over 16 amino acids. This chain's CDR3 is CASSQPSGTANTEAFF. The CDR3 DNA sequence: TGTGCCAGCAGCCAACCCTCCGGGACAGCGAACACTGAAGCTTTCTTT.

Note on this clonotype: One end of the junction varies from germline; a read error may be responsible. The J gene is TRBJ2-5, the V gene TRBV6-2 or TRBV6-3, with unresolved D. This CDR3 contains 12 residues. CDR1 is MNHEY, CDR2 SVGEGT, per germline. The CDR3 loop reads CASGYASPEQYF. In DNA form, the CDR3 reads TGTGCCAGCGGTTATGCCTCCCCTGAGCAGTACTTC.

This clonotype was detected a few times. This chain links TRBV20-1 with TRBJ2-5; 7 bases fit TRBD2. V lost 1 base, J lost 1 base, and 12 bases stayed unmatched. CDR1 DFQATT and CDR2 SNEGSKA come from the germline V gene (reference sequence). The CDR3 runs 17 residues. DNA of the CDR3: TGCAGTGCTAGAGGTGAAAAAGCGGGAACCTTCCAAGAGACCCAGTACTTC. It codes for CSARGEKAGTFQETQYF.

In this sample, this clonotype turned up a few times. The chain employs TRBV21-1 and TRBJ2-3; the table's D gene call, TRBD2, was not cross checked with the DNA. TRBV21-1 is assigned pseudogene status. The CDR3 contains 14 residues. The CDR3 sequence: CASPGGLAGDTQYF. The CDR3 region has the DNA TGTGCCAGCCCAGGGGGACTAGCGGGAGATACGCAGTATTTT.